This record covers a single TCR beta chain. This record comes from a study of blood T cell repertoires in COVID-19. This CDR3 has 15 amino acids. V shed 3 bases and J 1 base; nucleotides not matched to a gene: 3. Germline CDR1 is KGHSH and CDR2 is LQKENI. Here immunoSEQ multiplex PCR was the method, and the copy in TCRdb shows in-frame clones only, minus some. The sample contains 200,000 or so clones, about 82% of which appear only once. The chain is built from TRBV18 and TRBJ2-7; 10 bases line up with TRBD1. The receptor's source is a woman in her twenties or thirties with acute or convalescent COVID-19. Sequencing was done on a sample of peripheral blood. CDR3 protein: CASSPGQGRSYEQYF. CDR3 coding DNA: TGTGCCAGCTCACCGGGACAGGGGAGATCCTACGAGCAGTACTTC.